This T cell receptor beta chain was observed in a study of T-cell reconstitution after alpha-beta-depleted transplantation in children. The germline V gene has CDR1 SGHVS and CDR2 FQNEAQ. This CDR3 is 16 amino acids long. V lost 1 base and J 4 bases, leaving 17 bases between the germline ends. The table lists this clonotype with a few counts. Library preparation (for TCRbeta) was performed with unique molecular identifiers. One entry per CDR3 protein results from TCRdb running MiXCR on the PCR reads. This sample carries about 980,000 distinct CDR3 sequences, roughly 29% of them seen once, and the ten largest clones take under 30%.

The sequence came from a boy under two years old who had a stem cell transplant for SCID, so the T cells may come from the graft donor. Material: PBMCs, mostly from graft donor cells, obtained 360 days after TCRalphabeta/CD19-depleted stem cell transplant. This chain connects TRBV7-8 to TRBJ2-7; weak D call: TRBD1 (8 bases). CDR3 in DNA: TGTGCCAGCAGCTTAGTGGGAGGGACAGGTGGATACGAGCAGTACTTC. This translates into CASSLVGGTGGYEQYF.